This T cell receptor (beta chain) was profiled in a study of blood T cell repertoires in COVID-19. At the level of the study: There were acute and convalescent COVID-19 samples, and they came from the United States, Italy and Spain. The cDNA or gDNA used as material had been derived from T cells, B-cell-depleted T cells, or PBMCs.

Authors' processing steps: Amplification from reference gene primers served as the basis for estimated nucleated cell counts. Libraries were prepared by immunoSEQ multiplex PCR; TCRdb keeps only in-frame clonotypes and omits some of them. V, J and clone size are taken as reported in that table, and D and trimming were inferred from the DNA itself. The data show approximately 220,000 clones, approximately 86% seen once. The TCR comes from a man in his sixties with acute or convalescent COVID-19. What was sequenced was peripheral blood.

The CDR3 DNA sequence: TGTGCCAGCAGCTTCGACAGAAACTATGGCTACACCTTC. Its protein product is CASSFDRNYGYTF. The rearrangement links TRBV7-8 to TRBJ1-2; possible D gene TRBD1, 5 bases. The CDR3 runs to 13 residues. Trimming shortened V by 3 bases and J by 2 bases, and 7 bases separated the two germline ends. Germline V lookup: CDR1 SGHVS, CDR2 FQNEAQ. The complete variable domain, with remaining parts taken from reference TRBV7-8 and TRBJ1-2, reads GAGVSQSPRYKVAKRGQDVALRCDPISGHVSLFWYQQALGQGPEFLTYFQNEAQLDKSGLPSDRFFAERPEGSVSTLKIQRTQQEDSAVYLCASSFDRNYGYTFGSGTRLTVV.